The 18 T cell receptor beta chains given below trace back to one sample, sequenced in a study of cytomegalovirus exposure and HLA in healthy donors. The PCR had 60 Vbeta and 13 Jbeta primers. Generated by immunoSEQ multiplex PCR, the TCRdb table keeps only in-frame clones and is missing some. The sample shows 100,000 to 120,000 clones, 78% of them seen only once. Sequencing used PBMCs. All receptors come from a man aged 25-45 years in good health and CMV-seronegative.

In the case of this clone: One junction end does not reproduce the germline sequence, and a read error may be involved. The chain carries TRBV4-3 and TRBJ1-5; no clear D. The germline gives CDR1 LGHNA, CDR2 YSLEER. CDR3 length: 15 amino acids. CDR3 region: CASSQEVQLNQPRHF. The CDR3 DNA sequence: TGCGCCAGCAGCCAAGAAGTACAGCTTAATCAGCCCCGGCATTTT.

This clone came up a few times. The chain uses TRBV6-1 and TRBJ1-1; a weak D match, TRBD1 (5 bases). The germline V and J ends were trimmed by 3 bases and 10 bases, with 15 bases remaining between them. Germline V CDR1 and CDR2: MNHNS, SASEGT. CDR3 length: 13 residues. CDR3 sequence reads: CASSEGPRDGAFF. The CDR3 DNA reads as TGTGCCAGCAGTGAGGGTCCGCGGGACGGAGCTTTCTTT.

This clone appeared a few times. The V gene is TRBV27, the J gene TRBJ1-5; TRBD1 matches 7 bases. Germline trimming cut 6 bases from V and 1 base from J; bases unmatched to any gene: 0. Germline values: CDR1 MNHEY, CDR2 SMNVEV (reference sequence). The CDR3 contains 13 residues. In DNA, the CDR3 is TGTGCCAGCAGGGGACAGAGCAATCAGCCCCAGCATTTT. This gives the protein CASRGQSNQPQHF.

CDR3: CASSQASPYGYYNEQFF. The DNA for the CDR3 is TGCGCCAGCAGCCAAGCTAGCCCGTATGGATACTACAATGAGCAGTTCTTC. This sequence joins TRBV4-3 and TRBJ2-1; TRBD2 is a possible D gene (5 bases). The V gene lost 1 base and the J gene lost 3 bases, with 16 bases spanning the gap. The CDR3 loop spans 17 amino acids. CDR1 and CDR2 (germline): LGHNA, YSLEER.

The J gene is TRBJ2-3, the V gene TRBV6-5, with 8 nucleotides matching TRBD1. This CDR3 contains 13 residues. Trimming removed 5 bases from V and 5 bases from J; junction bases left unmatched: 3. The germline V gene encodes CDR1 MNHEY and CDR2 SVGAGI. The CDR3 sequence is CASSPQGVDTQYF. CDR3 nucleotides: TGTGCCAGCAGTCCACAGGGGGTAGATACGCAGTATTTT.

This clone came up a few times. The V call is TRBV18, the J call TRBJ2-2; TRBD2 matches at 7 bases. The CDR3 totals 16 residues. Per germline, CDR1 KGHSH and CDR2 LQKENI. V lost 3 bases, J lost 3 bases, and 7 bases stayed unmatched. CDR3 loop: CASSPAGAGHTGELFF. DNA for the CDR3: TGTGCCAGCTCACCGGCTGGAGCGGGACACACCGGGGAGCTGTTTTTT.

This chain joins TRBV10-1 and TRBJ2-2; D unresolved. CDR3 length: 13 residues. CDR1 is WNHNN and CDR2 is SYGVQD in the germline V gene (reference sequence). Between the trimmed V and J ends, which lost 5 bases and 6 bases, there was a span of 10 bases. CDR3 nucleotide sequence: TGCGCCAGCAGTAAGCGATGGGCCGGGGAGCTGTTTTTT. Amino acid sequence: CASSKRWAGELFF.

The CDR3 sequence is CASSYPGVGEKLFF. The CDR3 nucleotides read TGTGCCAGCAGTTACCCCGGGGTTGGAGAAAAACTGTTTTTT. The V gene is TRBV6-6, the J gene TRBJ1-4; D gene uncertain. V lost 2 bases to trimming and J lost 8 bases, with 12 bases between them. CDR1 and CDR2 (germline): MNHNY, SVGAGI (reference sequence). The CDR3 runs 14 residues.

The rearrangement uses TRBV5-1 and TRBJ1-1, with 8 bases lining up with TRBD1. This CDR3 has 15 amino acids. CDR1 SGHRS and CDR2 YFSETQ come from the germline V gene. V shed 4 bases, J shed 1 base, and the junction held 6 bases outside the gene matches. The CDR3 protein is CASSDRTGRNTEAFF. The CDR3 DNA sequence: TGCGCCAGCAGCGATCGGACAGGGAGGAACACTGAAGCTTTCTTT.

The rearrangement uses TRBV7-9 and TRBJ1-4, with unresolved D. The CDR3 is 15 residues long. V lost 5 bases, J lost 2 bases, and 12 bases lay in between. CDR1 is SEHNR, CDR2 FQNEAQ, per germline (reference sequence). The CDR3 protein is CASSHGVPTNEKLFF. CDR3 DNA: TGTGCCAGCAGCCACGGGGTACCGACTAATGAAAAACTGTTTTTT.

This clone was seen a handful of times. The rearrangement uses TRBV6-1 and TRBJ2-2; 8 bases match TRBD1. The germline gives CDR1 MNHNS, CDR2 SASEGT. There are 13 residues in the CDR3. J gave up 4 bases and V 10 bases, and 5 bases lay outside the gene matches. CDR3 sequence: CATQGAVTGELFF. CDR3 DNA sequence: TGTGCCACTCAGGGGGCGGTCACCGGGGAGCTGTTTTTT.

V usage is TRBV19 and J usage is TRBJ1-2; D remains unclear. The CDR3 sequence is 14 residues long. In germline, CDR1 is LNHDA, CDR2 SQIVND (reference sequence). The V and J ends lost 0 bases and 6 bases respectively, with 11 bases between them. The CDR3 DNA reads TGTGCCAGTAGTATAGACGGGAGGACCGATGGCTACACCTTC. This sequence encodes CASSIDGRTDGYTF.

This clone came up a few times. This chain links TRBV29-1 with TRBJ2-7, with D possibly being TRBD1 (5 bases). V was pared by 0 bases and J by 3 bases, with 9 bases between. The germline CDR1 and CDR2 sequences are SQVTM and ANQGSEA. The CDR3 contains 13 residues. DNA for the CDR3: TGCAGCGTTGAAGACGCAGGGAACTACGAGCAGTACTTC. Translated, it gives CSVEDAGNYEQYF.

The rearrangement links TRBV6-4 to TRBJ1-2; 10 bases align to TRBD1. The CDR3 contains 13 residues. The ends lost 5 bases at V and 8 bases at J; junction bases unmatched: 5. The germline gives CDR1 MRHNA, CDR2 SNTAGT. CDR3 bases: TGTGCCAGCAGTAGGGGGACAGGGGACGGCTACACCTTC. As protein: CASSRGTGDGYTF.

This clone was seen a few times. The V and J genes are TRBV6-5 and TRBJ2-7; 8 bases agree with TRBD2. Germline loops: CDR1 MNHEY, CDR2 SVGAGI. This CDR3 has 13 residues. Trimming at V came to 5 bases and at J to 4 bases, leaving 4 bases not matched to a gene. The CDR3 nucleotides read TGTGCCAGCAGTCAGCGGGAGTCGTACGAGCAGTACTTC. This encodes CASSQRESYEQYF.

The J gene is TRBJ1-2, the V gene TRBV11-2; D is possibly TRBD1 (5 bases). Trimming left V 5 bases short and J 13 bases short, with 23 bases between. CDR3 size: 14 residues. The germline V gene encodes CDR1 SGHAT and CDR2 FQNNGV. The CDR3 here is CASSPATVLTGSTF. In nucleotides, the CDR3 is TGTGCCAGCAGCCCCGCGACAGTCCTTACAGGATCCACCTTC. Together with reference TRBV11-2 and TRBJ1-2, the CDR3 gives the full variable domain: EAGVAQSPRYKIIEKRQSVAFWCNPISGHATLYWYQQILGQGPKLLIQFQNNGVVDDSQLPKDRFSAERLKGVDSTLKIQPAKLEDSAVYLCASSPATVLTGSTFGSGTRLTVV.

With regard to this clone: The junction shows a germline mismatch at one end, possibly a read error. The V call is TRBV7-2, the J call TRBJ2-7; TRBD1 matches at 7 bases. In germline, CDR1 is SGHTA, CDR2 FQGNSA. The CDR3 extends over 17 amino acids. The CDR3 region has the DNA TGTGCCAGCAGTTTAGGGGGAGAGCAGGGGGTCGGGGACGAGCAGTACTTC. The encoded protein is CASSLGGEQGVGDEQYF.

The V gene is TRBV19, the J gene TRBJ2-3, with a possible D match to TRBD1 (5 bases). The V end lost 4 bases, the J end lost 8 bases, and 7 bases lay between the germline ends. The CDR3 extends over 11 amino acids. CDR1 LNHDA and CDR2 SQIVND come from the germline V gene (reference sequence). The CDR3 protein is CASSRQGTQYF. The CDR3 DNA reads as TGTGCCAGTAGTAGGCAGGGTACGCAGTATTTT.